A single TCR beta chain is shown here with its context. Cohort 3 donors were reported recovered after two negative PCRs, clearance, or symptom resolution. In the original workflow: Amplification with reference gene primers provided the estimates of nucleated cell counts. Clones were sequenced by immunoSEQ multiplex PCR, and TCRdb holds only the in-frame ones, with some missing. Clone size and V and J calls were adopted from that table, with D and trimming inferred from the DNA. The table has 390,000 or so clones, roughly four fifths seen once. The sample belongs to a study of blood T cell repertoires in COVID-19. Study in general: Samples came from the United States, Italy and Spain, spanning acute and convalescent COVID-19.

The CDR3 spans 14 residues. Trimming removed 5 bases at V and 3 bases at J, with 13 bases between. Germline V gives CDR1 SQVTM, CDR2 ANQGSEA. The rearrangement uses TRBV29-1 and TRBJ1-4, with D perhaps TRBD1 (5 bases). Material for sequencing was PBMCs or T cells enriched from blood (not recorded which). This receptor was taken from a woman between 50 and 59 years old who had recovered from COVID-19. Here the CDR3 DNA reads TGCAGCGTTCCGATCAGGGAGGCTAATGAAAAACTGTTTTTT. Translated, it gives CSVPIREANEKLFF. The variable domain in full, with the rest retrieved from reference TRBV29-1 and TRBJ1-4, is SAVISQKPSRDICQRGTSLTIQCQVDSQVTMMFWYRQQPGQSLTLIATANQGSEATYESGFVIDKFPISRPNLTFSTLTVSNMSPEDSSIYLCSVPIREANEKLFFGSGTQLSVL.